This entry features one T cell receptor (beta chain) sequence. The antigen remains undetermined. The data are from a study of cytomegalovirus exposure and HLA in healthy donors. Study-wide background: An early data release held tens of millions of unique TCRs from HLA-typed donors.

Germline lookup yields CDR1 SGHTA and CDR2 FQGTGA. CDR3 length: 16 amino acids. J was trimmed by 2 bases and V by 8 bases; bases with no gene match: 13. Findings and caveats of the study: A later analysis reportedly found that, within productive TCRs, an Asian-associated ancestry cluster had fewer N-insertions than the mean observed across the approximately 600 donors. According to an earlier analysis, most TCR beta V segments yielded productive rearrangements about 87% or about 30% of the time. Researchers reportedly found TCR beta sequences accurately predicted most subjects' HLA-A and HLA-B alleles.

With 60 Vbeta and 13 Jbeta primers, the PCR was carried out. Libraries were prepared by immunoSEQ multiplex PCR; TCRdb keeps only in-frame clonotypes and omits some of them. Here the sample spans approximately 250,000 clones, just under 80% being singletons. The sample taken for sequencing was PBMCs. V usage is TRBV7-3 and J usage is TRBJ2-3, with TRBD2 matching 7 bases. This sequence originates from a boy younger than 18 in good health and CMV-seronegative. CDR3 in DNA: TGTGCCAGCCGGCCACGGCAGGGAGGGACCACAGATACGCAGTATTTT. It codes for CASRPRQGGTTDTQYF. Complete variable domain (other parts from reference TRBV7-3 and TRBJ2-3): GAGVSQTPSNKVTEKGKYVELRCDPISGHTALYWYRQSLGQGPEFLIYFQGTGAADDSGLPNDRFFAVRPEGSVSTLKIQRTERGDSAVYLCASRPRQGGTTDTQYFGPGTRLTVL.